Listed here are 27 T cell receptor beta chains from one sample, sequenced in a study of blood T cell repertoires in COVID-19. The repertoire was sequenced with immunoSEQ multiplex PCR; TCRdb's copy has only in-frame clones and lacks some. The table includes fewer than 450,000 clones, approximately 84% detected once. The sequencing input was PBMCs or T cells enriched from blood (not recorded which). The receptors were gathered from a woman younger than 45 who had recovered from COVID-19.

As DNA, the CDR3 is TGTGCCATCAGTGAAGGACAGTATGAAAAACTGTTTTTT. This gives the protein CAISEGQYEKLFF. This chain uses TRBV10-3 with TRBJ1-4, with a possible D match to TRBD1 (6 bases). The V gene lost 3 bases and the J gene lost 6 bases, with 8 bases spanning the gap. Germline lookup yields CDR1 ENHRY and CDR2 SYGVKD. There are 13 residues in the CDR3.

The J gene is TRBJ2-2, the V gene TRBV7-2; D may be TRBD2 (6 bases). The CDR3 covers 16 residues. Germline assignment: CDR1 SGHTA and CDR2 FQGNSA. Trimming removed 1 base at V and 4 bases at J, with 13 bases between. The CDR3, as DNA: TGTGCCAGCAGCTTAGATCCAGGCGGGGCCACCGGGGAGCTGTTTTTT. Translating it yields CASSLDPGGATGELFF. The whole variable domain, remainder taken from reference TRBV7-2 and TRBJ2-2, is GAGVSQSPSNKVTEKGKDVELRCDPISGHTALYWYRQSLGQGLEFLIYFQGNSAPDKSGLPSDRFSAERTGGSVSTLTIQRTQQEDSAVYLCASSLDPGGATGELFFGEGSRLTVL.

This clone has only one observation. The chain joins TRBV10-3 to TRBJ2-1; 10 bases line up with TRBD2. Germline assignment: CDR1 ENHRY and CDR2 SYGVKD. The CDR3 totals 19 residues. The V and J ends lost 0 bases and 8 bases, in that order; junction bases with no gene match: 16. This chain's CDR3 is CAISESTSTQAGGPDEQFF. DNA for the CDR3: TGTGCCATCAGTGAGTCGACGTCCACACAAGCGGGGGGGCCGGATGAGCAGTTCTTC.

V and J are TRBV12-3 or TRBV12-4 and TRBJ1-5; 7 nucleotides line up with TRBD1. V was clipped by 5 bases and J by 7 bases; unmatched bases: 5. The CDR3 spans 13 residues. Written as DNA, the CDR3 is TGTGCCAGCAGTCGGACAGGCGGCCAGCCCCAGCATTTT. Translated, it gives CASSRTGGQPQHF.

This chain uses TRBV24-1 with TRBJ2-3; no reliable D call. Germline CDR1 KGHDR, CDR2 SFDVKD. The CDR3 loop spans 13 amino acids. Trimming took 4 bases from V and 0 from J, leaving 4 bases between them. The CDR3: CATSDRSTDTQYF. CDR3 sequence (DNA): TGTGCCACCAGTGACCGGAGCACAGATACGCAGTATTTT.

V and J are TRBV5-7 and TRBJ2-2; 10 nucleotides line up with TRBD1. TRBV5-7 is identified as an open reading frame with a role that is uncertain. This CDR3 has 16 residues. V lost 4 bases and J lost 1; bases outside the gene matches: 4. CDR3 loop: CASSLWTGGNTGELFF. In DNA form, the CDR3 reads TGTGCCAGCAGCCTCTGGACAGGGGGGAACACCGGGGAGCTGTTTTTT.

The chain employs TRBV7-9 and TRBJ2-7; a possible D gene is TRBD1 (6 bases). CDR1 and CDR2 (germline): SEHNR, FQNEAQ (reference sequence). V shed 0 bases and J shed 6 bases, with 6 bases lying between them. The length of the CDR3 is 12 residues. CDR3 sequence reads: CASSLAGAEQYF. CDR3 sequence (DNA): TGTGCCAGCAGCTTAGCGGGGGCCGAGCAGTACTTC.

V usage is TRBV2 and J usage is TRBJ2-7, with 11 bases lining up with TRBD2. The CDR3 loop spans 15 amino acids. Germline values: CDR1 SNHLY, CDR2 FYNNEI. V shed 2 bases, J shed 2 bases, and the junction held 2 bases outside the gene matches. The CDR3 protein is CASSEILAGAYEQYF. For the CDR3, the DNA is TGTGCCAGCAGTGAAATACTAGCGGGGGCCTACGAGCAGTACTTC.

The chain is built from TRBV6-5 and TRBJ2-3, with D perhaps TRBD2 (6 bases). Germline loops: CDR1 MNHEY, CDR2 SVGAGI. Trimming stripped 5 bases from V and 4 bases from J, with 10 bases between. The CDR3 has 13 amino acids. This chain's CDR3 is CASSRPGADTQYF. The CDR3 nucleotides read TGTGCCAGCAGTCGCCCGGGGGCAGATACGCAGTATTTT.

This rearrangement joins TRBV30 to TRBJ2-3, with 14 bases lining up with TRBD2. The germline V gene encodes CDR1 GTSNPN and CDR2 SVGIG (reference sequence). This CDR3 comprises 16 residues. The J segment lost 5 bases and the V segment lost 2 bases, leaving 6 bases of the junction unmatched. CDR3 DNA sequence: TGTGCCTGGAGTATCTGGACTAGCGGGGGGCGAGATACGCAGTATTTT. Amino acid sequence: CAWSIWTSGGRDTQYF.

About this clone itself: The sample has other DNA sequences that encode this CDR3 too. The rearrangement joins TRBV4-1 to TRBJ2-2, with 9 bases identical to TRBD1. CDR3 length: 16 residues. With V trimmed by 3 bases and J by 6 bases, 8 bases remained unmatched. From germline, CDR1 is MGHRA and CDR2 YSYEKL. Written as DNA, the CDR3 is TGCGCCAGCAGCCAGTCCGGGACAGGGTTGGCCGGGGAGCTGTTTTTT. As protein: CASSQSGTGLAGELFF.

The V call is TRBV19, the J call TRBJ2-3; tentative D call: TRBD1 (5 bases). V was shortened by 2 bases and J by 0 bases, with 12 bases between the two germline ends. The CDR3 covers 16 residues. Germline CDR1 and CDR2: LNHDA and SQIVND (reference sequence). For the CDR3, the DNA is TGTGCCAGTAGTATAAAGGGGCCGACTAGCACAGATACGCAGTATTTT. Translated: CASSIKGPTSTDTQYF.

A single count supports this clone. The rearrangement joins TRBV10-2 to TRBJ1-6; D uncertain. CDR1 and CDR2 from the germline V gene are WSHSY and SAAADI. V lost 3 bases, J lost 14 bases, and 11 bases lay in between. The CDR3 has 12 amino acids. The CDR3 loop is CASSDGNRALHF. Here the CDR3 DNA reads TGCGCCAGCAGTGACGGGAATCGGGCCCTCCACTTT.

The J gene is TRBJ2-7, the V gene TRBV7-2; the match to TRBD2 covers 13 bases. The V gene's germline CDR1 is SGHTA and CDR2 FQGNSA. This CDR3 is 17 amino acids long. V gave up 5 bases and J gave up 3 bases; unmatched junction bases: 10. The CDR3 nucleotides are TGTGCCAGCAGCACCCCGACTAGCGGGGGGACTTACTACGAGCAGTACTTC. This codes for CASSTPTSGGTYYEQYF.

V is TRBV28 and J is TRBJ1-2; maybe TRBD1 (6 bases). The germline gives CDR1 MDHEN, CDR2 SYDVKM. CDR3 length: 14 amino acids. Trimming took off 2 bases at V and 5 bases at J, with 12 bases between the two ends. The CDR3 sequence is CASSLGGRDYGYTF. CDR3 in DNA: TGTGCCAGCAGTTTAGGGGGCAGGGATTATGGCTACACCTTC.

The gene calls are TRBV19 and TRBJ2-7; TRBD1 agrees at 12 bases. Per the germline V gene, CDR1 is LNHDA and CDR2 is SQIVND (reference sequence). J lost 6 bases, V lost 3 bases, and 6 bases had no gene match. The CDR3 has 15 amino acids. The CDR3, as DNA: TGTGCCAGTAGTATCCCCGGGACAGGGGGCGGCGAGCAGTACTTC. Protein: CASSIPGTGGGEQYF.

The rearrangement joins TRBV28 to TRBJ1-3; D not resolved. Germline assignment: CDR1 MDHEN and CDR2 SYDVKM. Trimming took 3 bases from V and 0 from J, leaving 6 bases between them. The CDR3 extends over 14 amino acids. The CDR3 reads CASSFTVSGNTIYF. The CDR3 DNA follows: TGTGCCAGCAGTTTTACGGTCTCTGGAAACACCATATATTTT.

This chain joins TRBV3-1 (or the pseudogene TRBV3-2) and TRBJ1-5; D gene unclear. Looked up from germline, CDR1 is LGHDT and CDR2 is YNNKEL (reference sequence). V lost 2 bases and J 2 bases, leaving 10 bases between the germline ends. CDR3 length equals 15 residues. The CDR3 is CASSQHPGGNQPQHF. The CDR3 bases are TGTGCCAGCAGCCAACACCCGGGTGGCAATCAGCCCCAGCATTTT.

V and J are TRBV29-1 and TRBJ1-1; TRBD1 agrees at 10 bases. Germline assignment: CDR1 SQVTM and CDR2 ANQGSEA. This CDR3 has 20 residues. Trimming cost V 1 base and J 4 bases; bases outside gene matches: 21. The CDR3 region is CSVEAQQDRGLQGRSTEAFF. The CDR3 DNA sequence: TGCAGCGTTGAAGCCCAACAAGACAGGGGGCTCCAAGGGCGAAGCACTGAAGCTTTCTTT.

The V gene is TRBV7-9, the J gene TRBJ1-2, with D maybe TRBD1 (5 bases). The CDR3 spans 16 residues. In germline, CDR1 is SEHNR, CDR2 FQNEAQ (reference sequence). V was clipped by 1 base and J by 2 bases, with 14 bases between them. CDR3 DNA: TGTGCCAGCAGCTTAGTCGGGCGGGGGACGAACTATGGCTACACCTTC. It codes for CASSLVGRGTNYGYTF.

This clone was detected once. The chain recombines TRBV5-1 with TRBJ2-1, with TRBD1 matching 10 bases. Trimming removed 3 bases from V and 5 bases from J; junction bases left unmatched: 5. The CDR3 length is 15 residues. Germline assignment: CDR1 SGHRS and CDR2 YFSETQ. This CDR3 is CASSYGTGANNEQFF. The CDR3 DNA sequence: TGCGCCAGCAGCTACGGGACAGGGGCCAACAATGAGCAGTTCTTC.

The CDR3 DNA follows: TGTGCCAGCACCCCAGGGGGCCACGAGCAGTACTTC. Encoded protein: CASTPGGHEQYF. The genes are TRBV3-1 (or the pseudogene TRBV3-2) and TRBJ2-7; 8 nucleotides match TRBD1. The trim removed 7 bases at V and 5 bases at J, leaving 4 bases unmatched. Germline CDR1 LGHDT, CDR2 YNNKEL (reference sequence). The CDR3 spans 12 residues.

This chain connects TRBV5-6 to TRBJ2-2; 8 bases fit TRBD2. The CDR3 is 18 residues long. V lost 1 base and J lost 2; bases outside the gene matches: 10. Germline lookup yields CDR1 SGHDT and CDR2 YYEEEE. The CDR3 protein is CASSLIALAGKNTGELFF. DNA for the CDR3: TGTGCCAGCAGCTTGATTGCTTTAGCGGGGAAAAACACCGGGGAGCTGTTTTTT.

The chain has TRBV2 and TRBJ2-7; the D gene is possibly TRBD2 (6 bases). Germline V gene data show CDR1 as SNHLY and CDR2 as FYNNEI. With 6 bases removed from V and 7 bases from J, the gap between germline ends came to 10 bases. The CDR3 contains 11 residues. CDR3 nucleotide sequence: TGTGCCAGCAGGATCCGGGGGGAGCAGTACTTC. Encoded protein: CASRIRGEQYF.

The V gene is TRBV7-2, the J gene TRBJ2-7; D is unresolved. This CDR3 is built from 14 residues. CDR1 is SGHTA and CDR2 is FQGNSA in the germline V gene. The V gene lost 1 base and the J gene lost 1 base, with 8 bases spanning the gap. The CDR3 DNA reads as TGTGCCAGCAGCTTAGTTACGACATCCTACGAGCAGTACTTC. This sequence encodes CASSLVTTSYEQYF.

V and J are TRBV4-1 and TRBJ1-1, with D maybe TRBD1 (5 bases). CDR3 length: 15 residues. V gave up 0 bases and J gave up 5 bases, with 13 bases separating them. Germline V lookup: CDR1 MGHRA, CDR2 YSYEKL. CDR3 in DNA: TGCGCCAGCAGCCAAGACCAGGGTGTCTATACTGAAGCTTTCTTT. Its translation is CASSQDQGVYTEAFF.

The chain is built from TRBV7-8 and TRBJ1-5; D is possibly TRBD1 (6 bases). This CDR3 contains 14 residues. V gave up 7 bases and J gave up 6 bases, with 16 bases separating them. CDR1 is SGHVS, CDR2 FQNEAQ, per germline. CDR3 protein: CASTQTGIGQPQHF. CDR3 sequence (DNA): TGTGCCAGCACCCAAACAGGGATCGGTCAGCCCCAGCATTTT.